This passage covers 25 T cell receptor beta chains from one sample sequenced in a study of T-cell reconstitution after alpha-beta-depleted transplantation in children. TCRbeta library construction was performed incorporating unique molecular identifiers. TCRdb ran MiXCR on the PCR reads and lists one entry per CDR3 protein. The sample holds 130,000 to 150,000 distinct CDR3 sequences, about 8.8% seen once. This specimen consisted of PBMCs, mostly from graft donor cells, obtained 180 days after TCRalphabeta/CD19-depleted stem cell transplant. Receptors were obtained from a female patient aged 2-9 years who had a stem cell transplant for congenital amegakaryocytic thrombocytopenia, so the T cells may come from the graft donor.

This clonotype was detected ten times or more. V usage is TRBV11-3 and J usage is TRBJ2-2; D gene uncertain. Trimming shortened V by 8 bases and J by 1 base, and 8 bases separated the two germline ends. Germline-derived CDR1 and CDR2 are SGHNT and YENEEA. The CDR3 runs 13 residues. The CDR3 coding sequence is TGTGCCAGCTCAGTCGGGAACACCGGGGAGCTGTTTTTT. It specifies CASSVGNTGELFF.

In its sample, this clonotype was seen many times. Here the CDR3 DNA reads TGCAGCGTTGTCGGAGGTGGGAGGTACCAAGAGACCCAGTACTTC. It translates to CSVVGGGRYQETQYF. The chain uses TRBV29-1 and TRBJ2-5, with D tentatively TRBD2 (6 bases). Between the trimmed V and J ends, which lost 4 bases and 0 bases, there was a span of 15 bases. Germline CDR1 reads SQVTM; CDR2 reads ANQGSEA. The CDR3 is made up of 15 amino acids.

This clonotype was seen ten or more times. The J gene is TRBJ2-7, the V gene TRBV6-5, with 7 bases lining up with TRBD1. J lost 5 bases, V lost 2 bases, and 6 bases had no gene match. CDR1 and CDR2 (germline): MNHEY, SVGAGI. CDR3 length: 14 residues. The CDR3 loop reads CASSYRTGFDEQYF. The CDR3, as DNA: TGTGCCAGCAGTTACCGGACAGGTTTCGACGAGCAGTACTTC.

This clonotype was seen at least ten times. This chain joins TRBV12-3 or TRBV12-4 and TRBJ2-1, with D possibly being TRBD2 (6 bases). Trimming shortened V by 4 bases and J by 5 bases, and 18 bases separated the two germline ends. The CDR3 loop spans 16 amino acids. CDR3 loop: CASSSAGIPSNNEQFF. The CDR3 DNA follows: TGTGCCAGCAGTTCCGCGGGGATCCCCTCTAACAATGAGCAGTTCTTC.

V and J are TRBV5-1 and TRBJ2-3, with 9 nucleotides matching TRBD1. Germline trimming cut 4 bases from V and 7 bases from J; bases unmatched to any gene: 13. Per the germline V gene, CDR1 is SGHRS and CDR2 is YFSETQ. The CDR3 contains 16 residues. The CDR3 DNA follows: TGCGCCAGCAGCATAGGGGACAGGGAGATTACGAATACGCAGTATTTT. It specifies CASSIGDREITNTQYF.

The sample holds a few counts of this clonotype. This chain connects TRBV28 to TRBJ1-2, with 9 bases identical to TRBD1. The CDR3 contains 17 residues. CDR1 and CDR2 (germline): MDHEN, SYDVKM. The V segment lost 6 bases and the J segment 1 base; nucleotides outside the gene matches: 12. DNA for the CDR3: TGTGCCAGCAGCCCAACTCCGACAGGGGGATTTAACTATGGCTACACCTTC. Its translation: CASSPTPTGGFNYGYTF.

This clonotype was counted ten times or more. The chain recombines TRBV20-1 with TRBJ2-3; no definite D call. The CDR3 spans 14 residues. The ends were cut back, 0 bases at V and 0 bases at J, with 7 bases in the middle. Germline-derived CDR1 and CDR2 are DFQATT and SNEGSKA (reference sequence). This CDR3 is CSAREKTSTDTQYF. The DNA for the CDR3 is TGCAGTGCTAGAGAAAAAACTAGCACAGATACGCAGTATTTT.

This clonotype showed up just once. This may come from a read error, since a much larger clone is one base off. The genes are TRBV4-1 and TRBJ2-4, with 9 bases fitting TRBD2. This CDR3 has 18 residues. Looked up from germline, CDR1 is MGHRA and CDR2 is YSYEKL. CDR3 sequence: CASSQEWVAGVAKNSQYF. The CDR3 DNA reads TGCGCCAGCAGCCAAGAGTGGGTAGCGGGGGTAGCCAAAAACAGTCAGTACTTC.

The chain employs TRBV19 and TRBJ1-5; possibly TRBD1 for D (5 bases). The germline V gene encodes CDR1 LNHDA and CDR2 SQIVND (reference sequence). This CDR3 spans 17 amino acids. Trimming shortened V by 5 bases and J by 4 bases, and 21 bases separated the two germline ends. This CDR3 is CASSVPGPRAGNQPQHF. For the CDR3, the DNA is TGTGCCAGTAGTGTACCGGGACCCCGCGCAGGTAATCAGCCCCAGCATTTT.

In its sample, this clonotype was seen a few times. CDR3 protein: CASSLDPNRSYEQYF. The CDR3 DNA sequence: TGCGCCAGCAGCTTGGATCCTAACAGATCCTACGAGCAGTACTTC. J is TRBJ2-7 and V is TRBV5-1; no reliable D call. This CDR3 is 15 amino acids long. The V gene lost 0 bases and the J gene lost 1 base, with 11 bases spanning the gap. Germline loops: CDR1 SGHRS, CDR2 YFSETQ.

Many counts were recorded for this clonotype. The chain joins TRBV4-2 to TRBJ2-4, with a tentative D call TRBD1 (6 bases). The length of the CDR3 is 12 residues. With 5 bases removed from V and 9 bases from J, the gap between germline ends came to 11 bases. Germline lookup yields CDR1 LGHNA and CDR2 YNFKEQ. The chain's CDR3 is CASSEQGSIQYF. The CDR3 DNA sequence: TGTGCCAGCAGCGAGCAGGGGAGCATTCAGTACTTC.

CDR3 protein: CASSQGGKGSGYTF. As DNA, the CDR3 is TGTGCCAGCAGCCAAGGGGGCAAAGGAAGCGGCTACACCTTC. The V call is TRBV14, the J call TRBJ1-2; the D gene is possibly TRBD1 (5 bases). V lost 1 base and J lost 8, with 14 bases in between. This CDR3 has 14 amino acids. The V gene's germline CDR1 is SGHDN and CDR2 FVKESK.

This clonotype was counted many times. The chain couples TRBV28 to TRBJ1-4, with D unresolved. CDR1 and CDR2 (germline): MDHEN, SYDVKM. This CDR3 has 16 residues. V dropped 6 bases and J dropped 1 base, with 15 bases sitting between them. The CDR3 nucleotides read TGTGCCAGCAGACCCAGTTTTGGCCTAACTAATGAAAAACTGTTTTTT. Its protein is CASRPSFGLTNEKLFF.

Many counts were recorded for this clonotype. The CDR3 loop is CSVERQEGTDTQYF. As DNA, the CDR3 is TGCAGCGTTGAAAGACAGGAAGGCACAGATACGCAGTATTTT. The chain links TRBV29-1 to TRBJ2-3, with D perhaps matching TRBD1 (6 bases). The CDR3 consists of 14 residues. V lost 2 bases and J 1 base, leaving 10 bases between the germline ends. From germline, CDR1 is SQVTM and CDR2 ANQGSEA.

This clonotype was detected many times. The chain couples TRBV20-1 to TRBJ2-7; the match to TRBD1 covers 8 bases. After removal of 2 bases from V and 3 bases from J, the junction contained 15 bases not matched to a gene. The germline gives CDR1 DFQATT, CDR2 SNEGSKA (reference sequence). CDR3 length equals 17 residues. The CDR3 is CSARRQGKSRWVYEQYF. CDR3 bases: TGCAGTGCTAGAAGACAGGGGAAGAGTAGGTGGGTCTACGAGCAGTACTTC.

Many counts were recorded for this clonotype. The chain combines TRBV28 with TRBJ2-7; D perhaps matches TRBD2 (5 bases). The germline V gene encodes CDR1 MDHEN and CDR2 SYDVKM. CDR3 length: 17 residues. With 1 base removed from V and 2 bases from J, the gap between germline ends came to 18 bases. The CDR3 DNA follows: TGTGCCAGCAGTTTATACCCCACTCACGGGGAAGCCTACGAGCAGTACTTC. Protein: CASSLYPTHGEAYEQYF.

Many counts were recorded for this clonotype. This sequence joins TRBV20-1 and TRBJ1-1; D ambiguous. CDR3 size: 10 residues. Trimming removed 5 bases at V and 4 bases at J, with 5 bases between. CDR1 and CDR2 (germline): DFQATT, SNEGSKA (reference sequence). CDR3 residues: CSAAATEAFF. The CDR3 DNA follows: TGCAGTGCTGCAGCCACTGAAGCTTTCTTT.

The table lists this clonotype with many counts. The chain uses TRBV15 and TRBJ1-2; D call uncertain. The ends were cut back, 0 bases at V and 5 bases at J, with 10 bases in the middle. Germline V gene data show CDR1 as LNHNV and CDR2 as YYDKDF (reference sequence). This CDR3 is built from 14 residues. CDR3 region: CATSRDGEDYGYTF. The CDR3 region has the DNA TGTGCCACCAGCAGAGATGGGGAGGATTATGGCTACACCTTC.

In its sample, this clonotype was seen many times. CDR3 DNA sequence: TGTGCCAGCAGCAACAGGGGTGGAAAACTGTTTTTT. It translates to CASSNRGGKLFF. This rearrangement joins TRBV7-9 to TRBJ1-4; 7 nucleotides agree with TRBD1. V was clipped by 5 bases and J by 10 bases; unmatched bases: 4. The CDR3 length is 12 residues. The germline gives CDR1 SEHNR, CDR2 FQNEAQ (reference sequence).

There are many counts of this clonotype. The rearrangement uses TRBV28 and TRBJ2-4; D might be TRBD2 (5 bases). CDR3 length: 16 amino acids. Germline assignment: CDR1 MDHEN and CDR2 SYDVKM. Trimming shortened V by 5 bases and J by 0 bases, and 14 bases separated the two germline ends. CDR3 loop: CASSLTGILAKNIQYF. CDR3 nucleotide sequence: TGTGCCAGCAGTCTAACGGGGATCTTAGCCAAAAACATTCAGTACTTC.

This clonotype was observed many times. This chain links TRBV6-6 with TRBJ1-1; 7 bases match TRBD1. V dropped 9 bases and J dropped 8; count of bases not matched to a gene: 12. This CDR3 has 13 amino acids. From germline, CDR1 is MNHNY and CDR2 SVGAGI (reference sequence). CDR3 region: CASTGAVLREAFF. The DNA of the CDR3 is TGTGCCAGTACAGGGGCTGTGCTACGGGAAGCTTTCTTT.

This clonotype was detected many times. The V gene is TRBV4-3, the J gene TRBJ2-3; D is unclear. Germline V gene sequence: CDR1 LGHNA, CDR2 YSLEER. This CDR3 region has 14 residues. V was trimmed by 2 bases and J by 2 bases, leaving 8 bases between them. This CDR3 is CASSQSLDTDTQYF. Here the CDR3 DNA reads TGCGCCAGCAGCCAAAGTTTGGACACAGATACGCAGTATTTT.

A few counts support this clonotype. V gene TRBV6-5 combines with J gene TRBJ2-1; no firm D call. In germline, CDR1 is MNHEY, CDR2 SVGAGI. The CDR3 contains 15 residues. Trimming stripped 7 bases from V and 0 bases from J, with 13 bases between. CDR3 bases: TGTGCCAGCACCCCGACATTTTTCTCCTACAATGAGCAGTTCTTC. It yields the protein CASTPTFFSYNEQFF.

Many counts were recorded for this clonotype. V usage is TRBV27 and J usage is TRBJ2-1; D gene ambiguous. This CDR3 is 11 amino acids long. The germline V gene has CDR1 MNHEY and CDR2 SMNVEV (reference sequence). Between the trimmed V and J ends, which lost 5 bases and 6 bases, there was a span of 5 bases. CDR3 protein: CASSALNEQFF. The CDR3 nucleotides read TGTGCCAGCAGTGCCCTCAATGAGCAGTTCTTC.

This clonotype appeared many times. The chain uses TRBV6-5 and TRBJ1-3; unclear D gene. The CDR3 sequence is 17 residues long. Germline CDR1 and CDR2: MNHEY and SVGAGI. V was trimmed by 0 bases and J by 2 bases, leaving 14 bases between them. The CDR3 spells CASSYSIPQAPGNTIYF. The CDR3 DNA follows: TGTGCCAGCAGTTACTCGATTCCCCAGGCTCCTGGAAACACCATATATTTT.